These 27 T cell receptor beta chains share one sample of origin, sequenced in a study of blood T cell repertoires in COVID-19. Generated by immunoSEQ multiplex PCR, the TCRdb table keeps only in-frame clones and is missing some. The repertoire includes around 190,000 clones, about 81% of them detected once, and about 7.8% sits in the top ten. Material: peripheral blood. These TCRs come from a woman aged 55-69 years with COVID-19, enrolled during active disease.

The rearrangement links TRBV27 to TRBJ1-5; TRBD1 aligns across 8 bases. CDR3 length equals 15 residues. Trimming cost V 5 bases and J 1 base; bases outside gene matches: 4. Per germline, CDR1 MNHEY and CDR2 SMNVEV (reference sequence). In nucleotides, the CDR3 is TGTGCCAGCAGTGCGAGACAGGGGAGCAATCAGCCCCAGCATTTT. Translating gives CASSARQGSNQPQHF.

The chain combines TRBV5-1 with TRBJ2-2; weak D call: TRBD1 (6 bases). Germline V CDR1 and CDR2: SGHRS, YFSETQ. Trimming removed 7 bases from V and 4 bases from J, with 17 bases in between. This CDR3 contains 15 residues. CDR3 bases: TGCGCCAGCCGCAAGGACCCAGGGGCCACCGGGGAGCTGTTTTTT. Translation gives CASRKDPGATGELFF.

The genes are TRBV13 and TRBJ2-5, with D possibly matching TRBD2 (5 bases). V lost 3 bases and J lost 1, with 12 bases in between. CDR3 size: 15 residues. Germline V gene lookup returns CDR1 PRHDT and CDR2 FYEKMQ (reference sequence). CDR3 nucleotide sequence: TGTGCCAGCAGCTTTCCACACGGAGGCCAAGAGACCCAGTACTTC. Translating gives CASSFPHGGQETQYF.

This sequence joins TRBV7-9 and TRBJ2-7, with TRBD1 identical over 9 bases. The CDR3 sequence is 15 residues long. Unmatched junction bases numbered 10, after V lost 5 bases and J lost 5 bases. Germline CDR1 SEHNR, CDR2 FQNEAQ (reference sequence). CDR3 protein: CASSPMGQGKNEQYF. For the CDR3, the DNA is TGTGCCAGCAGCCCTATGGGACAGGGAAAAAACGAGCAGTACTTC.

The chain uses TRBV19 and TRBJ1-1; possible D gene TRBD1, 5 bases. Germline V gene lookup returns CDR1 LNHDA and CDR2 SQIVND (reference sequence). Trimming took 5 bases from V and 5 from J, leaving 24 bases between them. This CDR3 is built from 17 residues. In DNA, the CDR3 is TGTGCCAGTAGTTCCCTAAGGGGAAGGGCTGGTGATACTGAAGCTTTCTTT. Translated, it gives CASSSLRGRAGDTEAFF.

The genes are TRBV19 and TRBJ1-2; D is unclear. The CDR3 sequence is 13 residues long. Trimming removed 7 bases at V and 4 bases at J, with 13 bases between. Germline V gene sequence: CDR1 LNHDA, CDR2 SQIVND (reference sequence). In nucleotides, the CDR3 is TGTGCCAGTAATCCGCCGGTTGGCTATGGCTACACCTTC. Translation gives CASNPPVGYGYTF. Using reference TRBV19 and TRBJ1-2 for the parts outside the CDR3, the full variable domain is DGGITQSPKYLFRKEGQNVTLSCEQNLNHDAMYWYRQDPGQGLRLIYYSQIVNDFQKGDIAEGYSVSREKKESFPLTVTSAQKNPTAFYLCASNPPVGYGYTFGSGTRLTVV.

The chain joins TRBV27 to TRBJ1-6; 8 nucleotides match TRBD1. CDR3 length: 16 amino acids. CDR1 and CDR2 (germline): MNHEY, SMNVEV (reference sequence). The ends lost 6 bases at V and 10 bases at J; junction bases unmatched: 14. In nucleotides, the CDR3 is TGTGCCAGCAGCTGGACAGGGAGCTCGGTGTACTCACCCCTCCACTTT. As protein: CASSWTGSSVYSPLHF.

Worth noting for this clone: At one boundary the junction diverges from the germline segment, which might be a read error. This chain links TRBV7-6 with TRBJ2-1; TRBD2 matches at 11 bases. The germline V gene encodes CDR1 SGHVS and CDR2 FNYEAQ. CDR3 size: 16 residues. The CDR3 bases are TGTGCCAGCAGCCAGAGTCTAGCGGGAGGCTACGATGAGCAGTTCTTC. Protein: CASSQSLAGGYDEQFF.

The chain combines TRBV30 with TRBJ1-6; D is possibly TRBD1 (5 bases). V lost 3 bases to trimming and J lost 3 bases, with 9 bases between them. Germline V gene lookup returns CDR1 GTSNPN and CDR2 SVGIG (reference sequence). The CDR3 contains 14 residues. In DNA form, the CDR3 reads TGTGCCTGGAGGGGGGGGGACTATAATTCACCCCTCCACTTT. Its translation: CAWRGGDYNSPLHF.

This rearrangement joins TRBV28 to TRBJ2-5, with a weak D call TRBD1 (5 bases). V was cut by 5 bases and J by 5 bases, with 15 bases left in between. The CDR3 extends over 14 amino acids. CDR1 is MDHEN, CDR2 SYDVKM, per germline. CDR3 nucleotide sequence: TGTGCCAGCAGTGATCTTGGGGCTGGCGAGACCCAGTACTTC. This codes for CASSDLGAGETQYF.

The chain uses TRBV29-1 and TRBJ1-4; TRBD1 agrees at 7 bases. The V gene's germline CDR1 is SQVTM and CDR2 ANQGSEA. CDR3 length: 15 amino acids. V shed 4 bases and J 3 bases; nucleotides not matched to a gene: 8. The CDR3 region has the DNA TGCAGCGTTGGTATGCAGGGGGGAGCTAATGAAAAACTGTTTTTT. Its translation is CSVGMQGGANEKLFF.

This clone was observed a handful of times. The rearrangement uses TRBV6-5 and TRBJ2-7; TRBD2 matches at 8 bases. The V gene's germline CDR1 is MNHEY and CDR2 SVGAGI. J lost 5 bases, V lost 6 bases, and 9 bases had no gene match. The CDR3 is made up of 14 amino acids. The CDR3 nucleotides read TGTGCCAGCAGGGGGGTAGCGGGGTTGGACGAGCAGTACGTC. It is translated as CASRGVAGLDEQYV.

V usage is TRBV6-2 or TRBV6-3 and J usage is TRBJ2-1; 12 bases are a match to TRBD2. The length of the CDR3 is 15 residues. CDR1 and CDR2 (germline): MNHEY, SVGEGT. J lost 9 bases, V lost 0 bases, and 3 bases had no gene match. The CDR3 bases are TGTGCCAGCAGTTACTCACCTAGCGGGAGGGGTGAGCAGTTCTTC. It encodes CASSYSPSGRGEQFF.

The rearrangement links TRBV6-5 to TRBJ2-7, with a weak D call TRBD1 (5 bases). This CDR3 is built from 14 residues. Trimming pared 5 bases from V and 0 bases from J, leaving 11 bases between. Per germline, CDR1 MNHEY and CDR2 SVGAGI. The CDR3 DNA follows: TGTGCCAGCAGTCCCAGGGTCAGCTCCTACGAGCAGTACGTC. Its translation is CASSPRVSSYEQYV.

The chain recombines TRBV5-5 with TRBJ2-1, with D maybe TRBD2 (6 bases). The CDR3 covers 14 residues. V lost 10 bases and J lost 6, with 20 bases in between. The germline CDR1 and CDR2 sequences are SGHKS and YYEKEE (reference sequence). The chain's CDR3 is CAGSSVLEGNEQFF. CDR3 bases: TGTGCCGGGAGCTCGGTCCTGGAGGGCAATGAGCAGTTCTTC. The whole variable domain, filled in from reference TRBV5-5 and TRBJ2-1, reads DAGVTQSPTHLIKTRGQQVTLRCSPISGHKSVSWYQQVLGQGPQFIFQYYEKEERGRGNFPDRFSARQFPNYSSELNVNALLLGDSALYLCAGSSVLEGNEQFFGPGTRLTVL.

The CDR3 DNA reads TGTGCCAGCGGCAGAAACTATGGCTACACCTTC. Protein sequence: CASGRNYGYTF. The genes are TRBV5-8 and TRBJ1-2, with no clear D. In germline, CDR1 is SGHTS, CDR2 YDEGEE. The CDR3 is made up of 11 amino acids. V lost 7 bases, J lost 2 bases, and 6 bases lay in between.

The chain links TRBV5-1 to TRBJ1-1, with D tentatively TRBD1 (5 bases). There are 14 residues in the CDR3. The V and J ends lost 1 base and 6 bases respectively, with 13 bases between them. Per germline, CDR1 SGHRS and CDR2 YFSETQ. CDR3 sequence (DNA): TGCGCCAGCAGCTTGATCTGGGGGGACGCTGAAGCTTTCTTT. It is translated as CASSLIWGDAEAFF.

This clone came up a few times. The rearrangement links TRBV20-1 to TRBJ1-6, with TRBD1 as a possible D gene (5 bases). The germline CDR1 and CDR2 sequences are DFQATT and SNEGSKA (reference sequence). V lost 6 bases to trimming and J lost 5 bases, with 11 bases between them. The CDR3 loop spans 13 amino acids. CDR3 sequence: CSASGGDNSPLHF. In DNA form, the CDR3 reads TGCAGTGCAAGTGGGGGAGATAATTCACCCCTCCACTTT.

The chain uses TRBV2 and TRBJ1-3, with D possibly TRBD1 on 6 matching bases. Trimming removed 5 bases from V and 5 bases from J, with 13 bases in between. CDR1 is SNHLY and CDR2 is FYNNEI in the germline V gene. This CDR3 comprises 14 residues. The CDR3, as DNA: TGTGCCAGCAGTCTCAGGGGCCTACGAAACACCATATATTTT. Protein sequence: CASSLRGLRNTIYF.

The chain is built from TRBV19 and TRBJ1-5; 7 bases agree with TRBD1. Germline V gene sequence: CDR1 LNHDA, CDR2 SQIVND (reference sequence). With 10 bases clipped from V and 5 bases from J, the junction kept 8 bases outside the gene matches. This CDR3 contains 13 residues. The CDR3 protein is CATGTVSDQPQHF. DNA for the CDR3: TGTGCCACCGGGACAGTGAGCGATCAGCCCCAGCATTTT.

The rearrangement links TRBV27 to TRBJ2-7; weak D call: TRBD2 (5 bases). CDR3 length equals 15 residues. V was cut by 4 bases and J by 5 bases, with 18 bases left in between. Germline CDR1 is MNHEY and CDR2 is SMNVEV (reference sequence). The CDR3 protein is CASSSGWASLDEQYF. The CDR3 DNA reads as TGTGCCAGCAGTTCCGGGTGGGCTAGCTTGGACGAGCAGTACTTC.

The CDR3 here is CASRRGRDTRFTGELFF. CDR3 sequence (DNA): TGTGCCAGCAGACGGGGAAGGGACACCCGTTTCACCGGGGAGCTGTTTTTT. The chain uses TRBV28 and TRBJ2-2; possible D gene TRBD1, 6 bases. Germline assignment: CDR1 MDHEN and CDR2 SYDVKM. Trimming took off 6 bases at V and 4 bases at J, with 21 bases between the two ends. This CDR3 region has 17 residues.

The CDR3 loop reads CASSFGNPNTGELFF. Here the CDR3 DNA reads TGCGCCAGCAGCTTTGGCAATCCGAACACCGGGGAGCTGTTTTTT. This chain links TRBV5-1 with TRBJ2-2; D is ambiguous. The V end was cut by 2 bases, the J end by 0 bases, with 8 bases between. Germline V CDR1 and CDR2: SGHRS, YFSETQ. The CDR3 has 15 residues. Full variable domain (missing parts from reference TRBV5-1 and TRBJ2-2): KAGVTQTPRYLIKTRGQQVTLSCSPISGHRSVSWYQQTPGQGLQFLFEYFSETQRNKGNFPGRFSGRQFSNSRSEMNVSTLELGDSALYLCASSFGNPNTGELFFGEGSRLTVL.

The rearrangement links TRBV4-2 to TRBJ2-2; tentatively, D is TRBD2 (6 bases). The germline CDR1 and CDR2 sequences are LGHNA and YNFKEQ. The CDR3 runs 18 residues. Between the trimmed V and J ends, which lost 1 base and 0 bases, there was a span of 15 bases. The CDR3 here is CASSQVRGLDTNTGELFF. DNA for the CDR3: TGTGCCAGCAGCCAAGTTCGGGGACTGGATACGAACACCGGGGAGCTGTTTTTT.

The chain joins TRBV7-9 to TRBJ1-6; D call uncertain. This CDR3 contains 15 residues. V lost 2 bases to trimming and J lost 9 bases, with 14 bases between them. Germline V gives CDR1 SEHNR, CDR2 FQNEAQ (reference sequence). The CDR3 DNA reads TGTGCCAGCAGCTTATTGGAGACGCGGCGTTCACCCCTCCACTTT. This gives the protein CASSLLETRRSPLHF.

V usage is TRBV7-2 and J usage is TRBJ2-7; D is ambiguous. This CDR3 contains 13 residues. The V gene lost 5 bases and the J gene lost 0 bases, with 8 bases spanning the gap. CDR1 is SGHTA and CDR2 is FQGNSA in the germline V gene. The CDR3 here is CASSPADSYEQYF. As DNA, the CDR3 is TGTGCCAGCAGCCCCGCGGACTCCTACGAGCAGTACTTC.

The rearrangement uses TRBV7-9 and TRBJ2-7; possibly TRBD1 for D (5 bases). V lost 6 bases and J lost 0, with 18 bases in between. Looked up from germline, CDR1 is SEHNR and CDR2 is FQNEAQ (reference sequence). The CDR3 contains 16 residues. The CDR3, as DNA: TGTGCCAGCAGATTAAACACAGGTTACCCCTCCTACGAGCAGTACGTC. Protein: CASRLNTGYPSYEQYV.